The clone carrying this TCR beta chain was observed a handful of times. The antigen remains undetermined. The sample originates from a study of T-cell reconstitution after alpha-beta-depleted transplantation in children. General study points: After one year, T-cell counts and TCRbeta diversity mostly came from new T cells.

Unique molecular identifiers were built into the TCRbeta library. MiXCR, applied by TCRdb to the PCR reads, yields one record per CDR3 protein. The profile shows some 80,000 distinct CDR3 sequences, approximately 18% of them singletons. The sequencing used PBMCs, mostly from graft donor cells, collected 360 days after TCRalphabeta/CD19-depleted stem cell transplant. The receptor was isolated from a male patient between 2 and 9 years old who had a stem cell transplant for acute lymphoblastic leukemia, so the T cells may come from the graft donor.

CDR3 coding DNA: TGCAGTGCTAGTCTCTCCCAACCGGGGTCGGGGTACAATGAGCAGTTCTTC. The encoded protein is CSASLSQPGSGYNEQFF. The chain recombines TRBV20-1 with TRBJ2-1, with D tentatively TRBD2 (5 bases). The germline V gene has CDR1 DFQATT and CDR2 SNEGSKA (reference sequence). Trimming left V 3 bases short and J 4 bases short, with 22 bases between. CDR3 length: 17 residues.